This TCR beta chain is from a study of intratumoral heterogeneity in liver cancer. The sample holds a few counts of this clone. The CDR3 consists of 13 residues. V lost 1 base and J lost 0, with 4 bases in between. Germline lookup yields CDR1 SGHRS and CDR2 YFSETQ. The method was immunoSEQ multiplex PCR; TCRdb's version includes in-frame clones alone and lacks a portion of them. In the table there are roughly 6,200 clones, 70% to 80% of which are singletons. Each tumour sample represents a distinct, spatially separated region of the hepatocellular carcinoma nodule. Sampled areas showed no macroscopic necrosis or hemorrhage.

The TCR comes from a woman aged 70 to 79 with hepatocellular carcinoma. The rearrangement uses TRBV5-1 and TRBJ1-1; no definite D call. This sample comprised tumor tissue, obtained before any cancer treatment. In DNA form, the CDR3 reads TGCGCCAGCAGCTTGTCTATGAACACTGAAGCTTTCTTT. Translated: CASSLSMNTEAFF.